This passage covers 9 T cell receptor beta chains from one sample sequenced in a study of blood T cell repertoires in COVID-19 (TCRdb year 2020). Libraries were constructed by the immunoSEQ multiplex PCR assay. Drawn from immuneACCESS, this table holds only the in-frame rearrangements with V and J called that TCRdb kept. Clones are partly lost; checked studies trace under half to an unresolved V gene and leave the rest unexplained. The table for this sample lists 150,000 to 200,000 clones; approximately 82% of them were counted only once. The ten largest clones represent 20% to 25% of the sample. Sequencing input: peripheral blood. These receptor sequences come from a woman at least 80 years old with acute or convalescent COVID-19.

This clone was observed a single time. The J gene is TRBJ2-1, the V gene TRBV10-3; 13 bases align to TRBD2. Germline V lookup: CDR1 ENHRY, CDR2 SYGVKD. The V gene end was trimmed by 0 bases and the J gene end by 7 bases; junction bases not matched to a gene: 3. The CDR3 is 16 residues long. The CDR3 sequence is CAISESMTSGRNEQFF. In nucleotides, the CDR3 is TGTGCCATCAGTGAGTCGATGACTAGCGGGAGGAATGAGCAGTTCTTC.

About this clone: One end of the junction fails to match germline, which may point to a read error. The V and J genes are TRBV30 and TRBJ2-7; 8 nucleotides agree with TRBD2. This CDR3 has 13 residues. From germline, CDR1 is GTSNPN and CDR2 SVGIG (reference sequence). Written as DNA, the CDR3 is TGTGCCTGGAGTTGGACTAGCTCCGACGAGCAGTACTTC. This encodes CAWSWTSSDEQYF.

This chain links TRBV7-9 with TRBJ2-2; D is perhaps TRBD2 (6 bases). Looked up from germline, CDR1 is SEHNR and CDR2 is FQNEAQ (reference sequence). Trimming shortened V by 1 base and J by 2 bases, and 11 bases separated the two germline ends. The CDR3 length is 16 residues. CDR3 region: CASSLDWRGNTGELFF. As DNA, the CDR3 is TGTGCCAGCAGCTTAGATTGGAGGGGAAACACCGGGGAGCTGTTTTTT. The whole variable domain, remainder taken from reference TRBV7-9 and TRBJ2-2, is DTGVSQNPRHKITKRGQNVTFRCDPISEHNRLYWYRQTLGQGPEFLTYFQNEAQLEKSRLLSDRFSAERPKGSFSTLEIQRTEQGDSAMYLCASSLDWRGNTGELFFGEGSRLTVL.

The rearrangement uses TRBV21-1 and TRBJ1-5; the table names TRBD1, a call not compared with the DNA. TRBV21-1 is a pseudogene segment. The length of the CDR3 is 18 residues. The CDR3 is CASSKATPSGHGIQPQHF. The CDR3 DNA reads TGTGCCAGCAGCAAAGCCACCCCTTCCGGACACGGAATTCAGCCCCAGCATTTT.

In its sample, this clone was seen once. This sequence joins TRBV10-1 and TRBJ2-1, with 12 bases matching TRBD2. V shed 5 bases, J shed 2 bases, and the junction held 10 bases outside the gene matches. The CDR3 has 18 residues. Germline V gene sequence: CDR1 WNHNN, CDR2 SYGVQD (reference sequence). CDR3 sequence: CASSPGLAGGSPYNEQFF. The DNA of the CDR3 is TGCGCCAGCAGTCCGGGACTAGCGGGTGGCAGCCCCTACAATGAGCAGTTCTTC.

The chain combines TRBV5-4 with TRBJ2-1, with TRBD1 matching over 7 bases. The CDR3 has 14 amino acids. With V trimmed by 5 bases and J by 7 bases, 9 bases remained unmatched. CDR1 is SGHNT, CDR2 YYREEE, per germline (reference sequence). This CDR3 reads CASSGRGMGNEQFF. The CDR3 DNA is TGTGCCAGCAGTGGCAGGGGGATGGGGAATGAGCAGTTCTTC. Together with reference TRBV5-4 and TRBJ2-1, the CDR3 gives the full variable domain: ETGVTQSPTHLIKTRGQQVTLRCSSQSGHNTVSWYQQALGQGPQFIFQYYREEENGRGNFPPRFSGLQFPNYSSELNVNALELDDSALYLCASSGRGMGNEQFFGPGTRLTVL.

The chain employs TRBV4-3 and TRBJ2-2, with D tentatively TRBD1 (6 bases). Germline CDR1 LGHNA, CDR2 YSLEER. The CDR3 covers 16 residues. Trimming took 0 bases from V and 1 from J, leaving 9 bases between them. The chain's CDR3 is CASSQDSTGNTGELFF. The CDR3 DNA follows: TGCGCCAGCAGCCAAGACTCGACAGGGAACACCGGGGAGCTGTTTTTT.

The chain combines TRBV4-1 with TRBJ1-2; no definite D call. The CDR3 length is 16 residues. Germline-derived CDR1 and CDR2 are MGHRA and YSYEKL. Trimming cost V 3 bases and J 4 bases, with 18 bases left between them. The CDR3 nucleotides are TGCGCCAGCAGCCAGGAGGCATTACCAAATAGCTATGGCTACACCTTC. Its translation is CASSQEALPNSYGYTF.

CDR3 bases: TGCGCCAGCAGACCCGGGACAGGGCCTAATGAAAAACTGTTTTTT. Amino acids: CASRPGTGPNEKLFF. V usage is TRBV4-1 and J usage is TRBJ1-4; TRBD1 matches 9 bases. V trimming: 6 bases; J trimming: 3 bases; junction bases outside the gene matches: 5. The CDR3 length is 15 residues. The germline CDR1 and CDR2 sequences are MGHRA and YSYEKL.